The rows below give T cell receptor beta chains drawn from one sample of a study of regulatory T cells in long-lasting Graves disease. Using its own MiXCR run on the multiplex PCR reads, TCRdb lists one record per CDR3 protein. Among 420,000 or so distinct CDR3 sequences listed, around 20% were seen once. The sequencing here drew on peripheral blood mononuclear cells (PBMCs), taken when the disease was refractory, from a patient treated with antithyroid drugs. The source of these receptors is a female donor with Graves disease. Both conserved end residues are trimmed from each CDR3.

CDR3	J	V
ASRLGRLETQY	TRBJ2-5	TRBV12-3/TRBV12-4
SARVLVGDANTGELF	TRBJ2-2	TRBV20-1
ASSLALGRDEQY	TRBJ2-7	TRBV5-5
SVSQLAGGPEDTQY	TRBJ2-3	TRBV29-1
ASSTRRRGAYEQY	TRBJ2-7	TRBV19
SVPAPGEGGYT	TRBJ1-2	TRBV29-1
ASSVGAYSGRVWKETQY	TRBJ2-5	TRBV9
ASSLAPSATGDGYT	TRBJ1-2	TRBV7-2
ASSAQGTGANVLT	TRBJ2-6	TRBV2
ASSLSRALNTGELF	TRBJ2-2	TRBV7-3
ASRTDREFGYEQY	TRBJ2-7	TRBV28
ASSLAPTRTGEGETQY	TRBJ2-5	TRBV5-1
AIGTRTNEKLF	TRBJ1-4	TRBV10-3
ASSRENTGELF	TRBJ2-2	TRBV7-2
ASRPGLATSSYNEQF	TRBJ2-1	TRBV6-1
ASSSPDRAYGYT	TRBJ1-2	TRBV28